The clone carrying this T cell receptor (beta chain) occurred a few times. The sample is drawn from a study of regulatory T cells in long-lasting Graves disease. For TCR beta, libraries came from iRepertoire HTBI primers and Arm-PCR of CDR3 regions. TCRdb processed the multiplex PCR reads anew with MiXCR; each CDR3 protein has one entry. The profile shows more than 400,000 distinct CDR3 sequences, roughly 15% of them singletons. This sample's time point: newly diagnosed GD, antithyroid drugs for less than 3 months. Extracted PBMC RNA gave rise to the TCR library. Criteria from the American Thyroid Association guidelines were applied to diagnose Graves' disease. The V gene's germline CDR1 is SGHTA and CDR2 FQGTGA. The CDR3 is 13 amino acids. Trimming shortened V by 3 bases and J by 4 bases, and 8 bases separated the two germline ends. This sample also belongs to another study, concerning T cells in Graves' hyperthyroidism and ophthalmopathy. That paper adds: A model of 13 V-J features distinguished ophthalmopathy from stable hyperthyroidism.

The sequence was collected from a woman aged 25-40 years with Graves disease. This sample comprised peripheral blood mononuclear cells (PBMCs), obtained at new diagnosis, from a patient treated with antithyroid drugs. This chain connects TRBV7-3 to TRBJ2-3; no firm D call. The CDR3 nucleotides are TGTGCCAGCAGCTTGGCTGTTGCAGATACGCAGTATTTT. Protein: CASSLAVADTQYF.